The 20 T cell receptor beta chains below all came from one sample that was sequenced in a study of blood T cell repertoires in COVID-19. Measured with immunoSEQ multiplex PCR; TCRdb has only the in-frame clones, and not every one. The sample has about 250,000 clones, about three quarters seen once. Sequencing used peripheral blood. The source is a woman at least 80 years old with acute or convalescent COVID-19.

The chain carries TRBV4-1 and TRBJ2-5; 8 bases line up with TRBD2. In germline, CDR1 is MGHRA, CDR2 YSYEKL. This CDR3 comprises 16 residues. V lost 3 bases to trimming and J lost 0 bases; unmatched junction nucleotides: 6. The CDR3 DNA reads TGCGCCAGCAGCCAGGGACTAGGGAAGTACCAAGAGACCCAGTACTTC. This encodes CASSQGLGKYQETQYF.

The chain employs TRBV29-1 and TRBJ1-2, with 9 nucleotides matching TRBD1. The length of the CDR3 is 11 residues. Germline loops: CDR1 SQVTM, CDR2 ANQGSEA. The CDR3 coding sequence is TGCGGGACGGGACAGGGCTATGGCTACACCTTC. This sequence encodes CGTGQGYGYTF.

J is TRBJ1-1 and V is TRBV10-3; tentatively, D is TRBD1 (6 bases). V was trimmed by 3 bases and J by 0 bases, leaving 14 bases between them. CDR3 length equals 16 residues. In germline, CDR1 is ENHRY, CDR2 SYGVKD. DNA for the CDR3: TGTGCCATCAGTGACCCTGGAAAGGGGGTGAACACTGAAGCTTTCTTT. Translated: CAISDPGKGVNTEAFF.

This chain uses TRBV10-3 with TRBJ2-7; possible D gene TRBD2, 6 bases. Germline V gene data show CDR1 as ENHRY and CDR2 as SYGVKD. The V and J ends lost 5 bases and 6 bases respectively, with 11 bases between them. The CDR3 spans 12 residues. The CDR3 DNA sequence: TGTGCCATCAGTCGGTCGGGGGTCGAGCAGTACTTC. It yields the protein CAISRSGVEQYF.

This clone was counted once. The rearrangement uses TRBV2 and TRBJ2-6; D is unresolved. The ends were cut back, 7 bases at V and 0 bases at J, with 10 bases in the middle. This CDR3 is built from 15 residues. In germline, CDR1 is SNHLY, CDR2 FYNNEI. CDR3 in DNA: TGTGCCAGCAATGCGGATTTCTCTGGGGCCAACGTCCTGACTTTC. It specifies CASNADFSGANVLTF.

The J gene is TRBJ1-2, the V gene TRBV5-6; the D gene is possibly TRBD1 (5 bases). The CDR3 contains 15 residues. Per the germline V gene, CDR1 is SGHDT and CDR2 is YYEEEE. The V gene lost 1 base and the J gene lost 6 bases, with 16 bases spanning the gap. CDR3 bases: TGTGCCAGCAGCTTGTTAGGGGTAGGAGGGAATGGCTACACCTTC. It yields the protein CASSLLGVGGNGYTF. The whole variable domain, filled in from reference TRBV5-6 and TRBJ1-2, reads DAGVTQSPTHLIKTRGQQVTLRCSPKSGHDTVSWYQQALGQGPQFIFQYYEEEERQRGNFPDRFSGHQFPNYSSELNVNALLLGDSALYLCASSLLGVGGNGYTFGSGTRLTVV.

V is TRBV30 and J is TRBJ1-1; a possible D gene is TRBD1 (5 bases). This CDR3 spans 13 amino acids. Germline V gene sequence: CDR1 GTSNPN, CDR2 SVGIG (reference sequence). V was trimmed by 2 bases and J by 3 bases, leaving 10 bases between them. The CDR3 spells CAWSSRGDTEAFF. The CDR3 DNA reads TGTGCCTGGAGTTCTCGGGGGGACACTGAAGCTTTCTTT.

The gene calls are TRBV19 and TRBJ1-3, with D uncertain. The CDR3 runs to 13 residues. V lost 4 bases and J lost 5, with 9 bases in between. Germline CDR1 is LNHDA and CDR2 is SQIVND (reference sequence). The CDR3 nucleotides read TGTGCCAGTAGTACCCAGGTCCGAAACACCATATATTTT. Translating gives CASSTQVRNTIYF.

The chain combines TRBV5-1 with TRBJ1-4, with TRBD1 matching 9 bases. The J segment lost 2 bases and the V segment lost 4 bases, leaving 3 bases of the junction unmatched. The CDR3 is 15 residues long. Germline V gene lookup returns CDR1 SGHRS and CDR2 YFSETQ. The DNA for the CDR3 is TGCGCCAGCAGCGAACAGGGGGCGACTAATGAAAAACTGTTTTTT. This translates into CASSEQGATNEKLFF.

The CDR3 nucleotides read TGTGCCAGTAGTAGGACAGGCGGAGAGCAGTACTTC. Residues: CASSRTGGEQYF. The chain is built from TRBV19 and TRBJ2-7; 7 bases line up with TRBD1. Trimming at V came to 4 bases and at J to 7 bases, leaving 4 bases not matched to a gene. The CDR3 extends over 12 amino acids. Germline V gives CDR1 LNHDA, CDR2 SQIVND (reference sequence).

The chain's CDR3 is CASSYQSRGNGYTF. CDR3 DNA: TGTGCCAGCAGTTATCAGTCCAGAGGGAATGGCTACACCTTC. This chain links TRBV6-6 with TRBJ1-2; D is ambiguous. V lost 3 bases, J lost 6 bases, and 14 bases lay in between. The CDR3 contains 14 residues. In germline, CDR1 is MNHNY, CDR2 SVGAGI (reference sequence).

The J gene is TRBJ1-5, the V gene TRBV29-1; D call uncertain. Germline assignment: CDR1 SQVTM and CDR2 ANQGSEA. CDR3 length equals 12 residues. Trimming removed 4 bases at V and 1 base at J, with 5 bases between. CDR3 sequence reads: CSVGQSNQPQHF. The CDR3 DNA reads as TGCAGCGTTGGGCAGAGCAATCAGCCCCAGCATTTT.

This chain joins TRBV15 and TRBJ2-3, with D possibly TRBD1 on 6 matching bases. This CDR3 contains 14 residues. CDR1 and CDR2 from the germline V gene are LNHNV and YYDKDF (reference sequence). The V and J ends lost 5 bases and 6 bases respectively, with 15 bases between them. The CDR3 nucleotides read TGTGCCACCAGCCCACAGGGATTGAGGGATACGCAGTATTTT. Encoded protein: CATSPQGLRDTQYF.

This sequence joins TRBV7-6 and TRBJ2-4; maybe TRBD2 (7 bases). This CDR3 has 19 amino acids. Deletions cut 0 bases from V and 1 base from J, with 19 bases between. Looked up from germline, CDR1 is SGHVS and CDR2 is FNYEAQ. Written as DNA, the CDR3 is TGTGCCAGCAGCTTAGCGGGGGGGGCCGCTGATACGGCCAAAAACATTCAGTACTTC. Translated: CASSLAGGAADTAKNIQYF. The complete variable domain, with remaining parts taken from reference TRBV7-6 and TRBJ2-4, reads GAGVSQSPRYKVTKRGQDVALRCDPISGHVSLYWYRQALGQGPEFLTYFNYEAQQDKSGLPNDRFSAERPEGSISTLTIQRTEQRDSAMYRCASSLAGGAADTAKNIQYFGAGTRLSVL.

This chain connects TRBV2 to TRBJ2-3; no firm D call. The CDR3 runs to 16 residues. Germline values: CDR1 SNHLY, CDR2 FYNNEI. The V and J ends lost 6 bases and 1 base respectively, with 17 bases between them. This CDR3 is CASSVSLWRGTDTQYF. The DNA for the CDR3 is TGTGCCAGCAGCGTTAGCCTCTGGCGCGGCACAGATACGCAGTATTTT.

J is TRBJ1-1 and V is TRBV11-1; D remains ambiguous. Germline-derived CDR1 and CDR2 are SGHAT and FQDESV (reference sequence). V lost 3 bases to trimming and J lost 0 bases, with 8 bases between them. The CDR3 has 14 amino acids. The DNA for the CDR3 is TGTGCCAGCAGCTTGCCTAGTTTGAACACTGAAGCTTTCTTT. Its protein is CASSLPSLNTEAFF.

This clone appeared a single time. The rearrangement uses TRBV7-2 and TRBJ2-3, with D perhaps TRBD2 (6 bases). V was pared by 5 bases and J by 0 bases, with 9 bases between. CDR1 is SGHTA, CDR2 FQGNSA, per germline. CDR3 length equals 14 residues. The CDR3 reads CASSSGYSTDTQYF. In DNA form, the CDR3 reads TGTGCCAGCAGCAGCGGGTATAGCACAGATACGCAGTATTTT. The entire variable domain, with the rest obtained from reference TRBV7-2 and TRBJ2-3, is as follows: GAGVSQSPSNKVTEKGKDVELRCDPISGHTALYWYRQSLGQGLEFLIYFQGNSAPDKSGLPSDRFSAERTGGSVSTLTIQRTQQEDSAVYLCASSSGYSTDTQYFGPGTRLTVL.

The rearrangement uses TRBV6-1 and TRBJ2-7, with TRBD2 identical over 8 bases. V was pared by 0 bases and J by 4 bases, with 8 bases of the junction left unmatched. The CDR3 is made up of 16 amino acids. The germline V gene encodes CDR1 MNHNS and CDR2 SASEGT. The chain's CDR3 is CASSEAGTLAGYEQYF. The CDR3 DNA reads as TGTGCCAGCAGTGAAGCTGGCACCTTAGCGGGGTACGAGCAGTACTTC.

V is TRBV7-7 and J is TRBJ2-3; 7 positions match TRBD2. CDR1 is SSHAT, CDR2 FNYEAQ, per germline (reference sequence). This CDR3 comprises 15 residues. After removal of 5 bases from V and 2 bases from J, the junction contained 7 bases not matched to a gene. CDR3 sequence (DNA): TGTGCCAGCAGCCCGGGGACTACTAACACAGATACGCAGTATTTT. Translating gives CASSPGTTNTDTQYF.

The rearrangement joins TRBV28 to TRBJ2-7; no firm D call. The CDR3 is 13 residues long. V was cut by 3 bases and J by 0 bases, with 6 bases left in between. Germline assignment: CDR1 MDHEN and CDR2 SYDVKM. CDR3 sequence reads: CASSLQLSYEQYF. DNA for the CDR3: TGTGCCAGCAGTTTGCAACTCTCCTACGAGCAGTACTTC.